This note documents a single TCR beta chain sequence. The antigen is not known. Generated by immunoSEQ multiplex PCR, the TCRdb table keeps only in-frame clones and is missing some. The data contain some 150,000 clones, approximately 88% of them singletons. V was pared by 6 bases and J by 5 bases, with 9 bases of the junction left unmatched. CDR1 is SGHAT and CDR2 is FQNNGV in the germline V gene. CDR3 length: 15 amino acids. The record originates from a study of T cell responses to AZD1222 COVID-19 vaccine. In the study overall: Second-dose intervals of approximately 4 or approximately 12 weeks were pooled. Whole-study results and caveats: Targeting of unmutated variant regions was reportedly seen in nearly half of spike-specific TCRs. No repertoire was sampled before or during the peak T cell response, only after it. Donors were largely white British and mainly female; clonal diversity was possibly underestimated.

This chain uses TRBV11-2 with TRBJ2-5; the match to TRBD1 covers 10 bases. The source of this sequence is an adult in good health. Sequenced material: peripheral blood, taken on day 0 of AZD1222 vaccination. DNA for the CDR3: TGTGCCAGCAGGAATGGACAGGGGGATTTGGAGACCCAGTACTTC. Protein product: CASRNGQGDLETQYF.